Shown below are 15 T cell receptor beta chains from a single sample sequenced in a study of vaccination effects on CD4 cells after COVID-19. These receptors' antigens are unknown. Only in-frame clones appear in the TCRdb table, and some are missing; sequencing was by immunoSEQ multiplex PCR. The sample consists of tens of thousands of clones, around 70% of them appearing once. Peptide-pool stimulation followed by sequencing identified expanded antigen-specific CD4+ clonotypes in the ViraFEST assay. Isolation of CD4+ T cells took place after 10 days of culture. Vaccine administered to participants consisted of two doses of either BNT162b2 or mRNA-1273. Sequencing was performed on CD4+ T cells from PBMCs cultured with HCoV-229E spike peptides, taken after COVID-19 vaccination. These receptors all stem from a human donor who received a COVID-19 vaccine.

CDR3 DNA: TGTGCCAGCAGCCTTAATAGCGGGGGGGCTTCGACGCAGTTCTTC. Protein sequence: CASSLNSGGASTQFF. The chain couples TRBV3-1 (or the pseudogene TRBV3-2) to TRBJ2-1, with 11 positions matching TRBD2. This CDR3 region has 15 residues. Germline lookup yields CDR1 LGHDT and CDR2 YNNKEL (reference sequence). V gave up 4 bases and J gave up 12 bases; unmatched junction bases: 11.

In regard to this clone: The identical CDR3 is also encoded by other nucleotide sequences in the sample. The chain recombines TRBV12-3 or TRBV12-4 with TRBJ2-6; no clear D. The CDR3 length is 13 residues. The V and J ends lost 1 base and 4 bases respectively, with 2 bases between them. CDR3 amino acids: CASSLVGANVLTF. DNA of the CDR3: TGTGCCAGCAGTTTAGTAGGGGCCAACGTCCTGACTTTC.

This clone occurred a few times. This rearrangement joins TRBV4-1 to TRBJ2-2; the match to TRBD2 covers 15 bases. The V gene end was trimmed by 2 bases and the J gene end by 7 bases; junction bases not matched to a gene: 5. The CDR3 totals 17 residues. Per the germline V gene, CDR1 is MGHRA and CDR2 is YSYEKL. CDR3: CASSQRTSGGASGELFF. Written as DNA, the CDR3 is TGCGCCAGCAGCCAAAGGACTAGCGGGGGGGCCAGCGGGGAGCTGTTTTTT.

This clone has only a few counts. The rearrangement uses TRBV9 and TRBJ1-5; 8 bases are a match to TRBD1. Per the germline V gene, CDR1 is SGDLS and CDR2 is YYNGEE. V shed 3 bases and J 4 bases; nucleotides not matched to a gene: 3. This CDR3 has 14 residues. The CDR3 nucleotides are TGTGCCAGCAGCGCGGACAGGGAAAATCAGCCCCAGCATTTT. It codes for CASSADRENQPQHF. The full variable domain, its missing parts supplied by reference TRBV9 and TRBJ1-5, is DSGVTQTPKHLITATGQRVTLRCSPRSGDLSVYWYQQSLDQGLQFLIQYYNGEERAKGNILERFSAQQFPDLHSELNLSSLELGDSALYFCASSADRENQPQHFGDGTRLSIL.

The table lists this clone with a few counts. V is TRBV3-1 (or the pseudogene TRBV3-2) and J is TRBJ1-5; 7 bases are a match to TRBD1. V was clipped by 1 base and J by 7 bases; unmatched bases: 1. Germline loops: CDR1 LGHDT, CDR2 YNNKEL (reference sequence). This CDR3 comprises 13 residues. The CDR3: CASSQGQGQPQHF. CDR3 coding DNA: TGTGCCAGCAGCCAAGGACAGGGACAGCCCCAGCATTTT.

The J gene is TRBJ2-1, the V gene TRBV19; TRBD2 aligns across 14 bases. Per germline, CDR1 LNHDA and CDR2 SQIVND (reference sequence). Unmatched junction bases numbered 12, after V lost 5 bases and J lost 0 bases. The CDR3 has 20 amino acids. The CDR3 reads CASSPRPGTSGGSSYNEQFF. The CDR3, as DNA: TGTGCCAGTAGTCCCCGCCCCGGGACTAGCGGGGGCAGCTCCTACAATGAGCAGTTCTTC.

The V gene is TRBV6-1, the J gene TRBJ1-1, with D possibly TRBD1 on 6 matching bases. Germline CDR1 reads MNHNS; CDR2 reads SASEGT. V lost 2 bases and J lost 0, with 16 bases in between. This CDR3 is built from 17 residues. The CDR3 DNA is TGTGCCAGCAGTGAAATGGAACGGACAGTGCTGAACACTGAAGCTTTCTTT. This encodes CASSEMERTVLNTEAFF.

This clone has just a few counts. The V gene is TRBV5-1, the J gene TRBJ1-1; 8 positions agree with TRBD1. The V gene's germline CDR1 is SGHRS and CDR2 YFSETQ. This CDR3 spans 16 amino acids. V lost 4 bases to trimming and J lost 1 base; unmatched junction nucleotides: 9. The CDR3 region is CASSTQGQGSNTEAFF. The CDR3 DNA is TGCGCCAGCAGCACCCAAGGACAGGGTTCGAACACTGAAGCTTTCTTT.

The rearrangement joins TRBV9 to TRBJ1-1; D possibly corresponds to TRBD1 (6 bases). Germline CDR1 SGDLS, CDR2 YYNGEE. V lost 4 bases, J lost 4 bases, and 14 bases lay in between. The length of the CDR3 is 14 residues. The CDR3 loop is CASSSRQAATEAFF. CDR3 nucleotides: TGTGCCAGCAGCTCTAGACAGGCGGCCACTGAAGCTTTCTTT.

CDR3 residues: CASSPGPGESYEQYV. Written as DNA, the CDR3 is TGTGCCAGCAGCCCGGGTCCAGGGGAATCCTACGAGCAGTACGTC. The chain employs TRBV7-9 and TRBJ2-7, with D tentatively TRBD1 (6 bases). Trimming stripped 5 bases from V and 1 base from J, with 15 bases between. The CDR3 is made up of 15 amino acids. CDR1 and CDR2 from the germline V gene are SEHNR and FQNEAQ (reference sequence).

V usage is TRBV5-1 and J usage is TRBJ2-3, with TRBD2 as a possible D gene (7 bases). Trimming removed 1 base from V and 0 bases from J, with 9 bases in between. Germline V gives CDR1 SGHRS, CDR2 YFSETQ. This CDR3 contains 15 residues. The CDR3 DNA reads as TGCGCCAGCAGCTTGACGGGGGGCAGCACAGATACGCAGTATTTT. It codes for CASSLTGGSTDTQYF.

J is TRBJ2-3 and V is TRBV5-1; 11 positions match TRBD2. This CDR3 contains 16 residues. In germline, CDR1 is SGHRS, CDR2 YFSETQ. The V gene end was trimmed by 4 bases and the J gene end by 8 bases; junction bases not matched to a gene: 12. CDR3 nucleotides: TGCGCCAGCAGCGGAGCGACTAGCGGGGCCTCGGGTACGCAGTATTTT. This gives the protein CASSGATSGASGTQYF.

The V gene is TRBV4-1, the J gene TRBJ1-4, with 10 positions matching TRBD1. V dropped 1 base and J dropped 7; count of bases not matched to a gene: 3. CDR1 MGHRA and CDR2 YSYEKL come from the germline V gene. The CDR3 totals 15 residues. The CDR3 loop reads CASSQAGTGVEKLFF. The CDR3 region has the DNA TGCGCCAGCAGCCAAGCCGGGACAGGGGTTGAAAAACTGTTTTTT.

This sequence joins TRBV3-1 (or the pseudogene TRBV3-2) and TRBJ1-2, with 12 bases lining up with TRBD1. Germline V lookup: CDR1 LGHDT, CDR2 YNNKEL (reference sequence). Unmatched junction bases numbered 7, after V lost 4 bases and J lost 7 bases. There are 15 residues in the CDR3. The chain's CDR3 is CASSRPGTGGFGYTF. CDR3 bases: TGTGCCAGCAGCCGACCCGGGACAGGGGGCTTTGGCTACACCTTC.

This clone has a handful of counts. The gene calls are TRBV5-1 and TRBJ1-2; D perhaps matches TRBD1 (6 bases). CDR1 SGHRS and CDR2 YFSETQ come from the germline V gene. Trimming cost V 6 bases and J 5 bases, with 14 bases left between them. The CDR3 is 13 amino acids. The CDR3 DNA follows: TGCGCCAGCACCGGGGGCATTGGGTATGGCTACACCTTC. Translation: CASTGGIGYGYTF.